This note documents a single T cell receptor (beta chain) sequence. The antigen remains undetermined. This specimen belongs to a study of chemoradiotherapy in HPV16-positive cancers. The CDR3 covers 14 residues. Trimming removed 3 bases at V and 3 bases at J, with 11 bases between. Germline CDR1 and CDR2: SGHRS and YFSETQ. Regarding the study as a whole: Functional assays defining HPV-specific T cells used only a couple of HPV16-positive patients.

Clones were sequenced by immunoSEQ multiplex PCR, and TCRdb holds only the in-frame ones, with some missing. The table shows approximately 11,000 clones, with 70% to 80% occurring only once. The clonotype was recovered from a human donor with HPV-associated anogenital cancer. The biological material was taken from a patient who underwent chemoradiotherapy. This chain connects TRBV5-1 to TRBJ2-3; a possible D gene is TRBD1 (5 bases). CDR3 coding DNA: TGCGCCAGCAGCTCGGTGGGGCAGACAGATACGCAGTATTTT. Translated, it gives CASSSVGQTDTQYF.